This record looks at one TCR beta chain sequence and its context. The target antigen is unknown. The sample originates from a study of T cell responses to AZD1222 COVID-19 vaccine. The study, taken as a whole, reports: With dominance at 160-218 and 743-854, vaccine-associated CD4 TCRs spanned spike. The donor group comprised mostly white British people and more females; the analysis possibly underestimated clonal diversity.

Second doses were pooled across both intervals (about 4 or about 12 weeks). Here immunoSEQ multiplex PCR was the method, and the copy in TCRdb shows in-frame clones only, minus some. The table lists roughly 160,000 clones, around nine tenths of them singletons. Trimming stripped 0 bases from V and 3 bases from J, with 7 bases between. The CDR3 has 13 residues. From germline, CDR1 is SGHDT and CDR2 YYEEEE. The sequencing here drew on peripheral blood, taken 28 days after the second AZD1222 dose. The TCR was taken from an adult who received the AZD1222 COVID-19 vaccine. The chain carries TRBV5-6 and TRBJ2-7; D gene ambiguous. The CDR3 is CASSLGLDYEQYF. For the CDR3, the DNA is TGTGCCAGCAGCTTGGGACTGGACTACGAGCAGTACTTC.